This T cell receptor beta chain is drawn from a study of T cell changes during pregnancy in multiple sclerosis. The CDR3 consists of 15 residues. V was pared by 6 bases and J by 3 bases, with 6 bases of the junction left unmatched. Looked up from germline, CDR1 is SGHNT and CDR2 is YYREEE (reference sequence). Measured with immunoSEQ multiplex PCR; TCRdb has only the in-frame clones, and not every one. This repertoire shows about 40,000 clones, about 90% found once; its top ten account for 0.7% to 1%. This clonotype was obtained from a female donor with multiple sclerosis, enrolled in a pregnancy study. The sample here was CD4+ T cells from peripheral blood mononuclear cells, taken before pregnancy. The chain joins TRBV5-4 to TRBJ2-6; 7 nucleotides match TRBD2. The CDR3 here is CASNTGGDGANVLTF. The CDR3 nucleotides read TGTGCCAGCAATACGGGGGGTGATGGGGCCAACGTCCTGACTTTC.